The subject of this entry is one T cell receptor beta chain. CDR3 length equals 17 residues. Using its own MiXCR run on the PCR reads, TCRdb lists one record per CDR3 protein. The sample holds about 10,000 distinct CDR3 sequences; 22% are singletons and the top ten take more than 8.5%. The data were obtained in a study of immune characterization of retroperitoneal liposarcoma. The TCR sequence derives from a female donor with retroperitoneal liposarcoma. Sample: blood. This chain links TRBV12-3 or TRBV12-4 with TRBJ2-5; D perhaps matches TRBD2 (6 bases). The J call could be wrong; TRBJ2-7 is a better fit for the DNA end. The CDR3 here is CASSLGPSSAGPYEQYF. The CDR3 nucleotides read TGTGCCAGCAGTTTAGGCCCCTCTAGCGCCGGCCCCTACGAGCAGTACTTC.